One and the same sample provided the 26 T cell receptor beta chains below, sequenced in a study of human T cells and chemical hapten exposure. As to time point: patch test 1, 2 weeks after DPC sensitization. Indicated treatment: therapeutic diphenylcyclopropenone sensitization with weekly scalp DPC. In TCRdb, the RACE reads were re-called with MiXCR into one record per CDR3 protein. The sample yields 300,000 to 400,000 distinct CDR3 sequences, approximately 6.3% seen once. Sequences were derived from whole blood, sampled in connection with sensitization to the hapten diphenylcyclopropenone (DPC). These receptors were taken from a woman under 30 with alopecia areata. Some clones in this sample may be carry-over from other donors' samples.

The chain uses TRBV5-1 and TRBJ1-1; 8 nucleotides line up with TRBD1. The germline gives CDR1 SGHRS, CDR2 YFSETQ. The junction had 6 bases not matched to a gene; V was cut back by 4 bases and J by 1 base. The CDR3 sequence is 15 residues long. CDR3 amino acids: CASSRRQGSNTEAFF. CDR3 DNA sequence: TGCGCCAGCAGCCGTAGACAGGGGTCGAACACTGAAGCTTTCTTT.

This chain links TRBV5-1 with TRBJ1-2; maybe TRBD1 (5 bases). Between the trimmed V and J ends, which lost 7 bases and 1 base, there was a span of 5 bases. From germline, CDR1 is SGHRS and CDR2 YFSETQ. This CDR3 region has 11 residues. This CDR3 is CASQGNYGYTF. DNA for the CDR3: TGCGCCAGCCAGGGTAACTATGGCTACACCTTC.

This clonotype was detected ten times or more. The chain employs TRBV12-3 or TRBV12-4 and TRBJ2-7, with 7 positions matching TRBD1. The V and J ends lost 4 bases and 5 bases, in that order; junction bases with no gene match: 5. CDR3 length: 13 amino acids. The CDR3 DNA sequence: TGTGCCAGCAGTTCGACAGGGTCGAACGAGCAGTACTTC. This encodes CASSSTGSNEQYF.

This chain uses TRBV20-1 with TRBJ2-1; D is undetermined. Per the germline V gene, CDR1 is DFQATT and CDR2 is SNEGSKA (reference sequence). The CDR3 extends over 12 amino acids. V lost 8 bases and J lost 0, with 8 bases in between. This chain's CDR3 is CSYRVSYNEQFF. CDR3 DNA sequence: TGCAGTTATAGGGTCTCCTACAATGAGCAGTTCTTC.

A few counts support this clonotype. The DNA for the CDR3 is TGCGCCAGCAGCTTGGAAGAACTAGCACCCTACGAGCAGTACTTC. This translates into CASSLEELAPYEQYF. The chain couples TRBV5-1 to TRBJ2-7, with a possible D match to TRBD2 (6 bases). The V gene lost 0 bases and the J gene lost 2 bases, with 12 bases spanning the gap. Per germline, CDR1 SGHRS and CDR2 YFSETQ. This CDR3 contains 15 residues.

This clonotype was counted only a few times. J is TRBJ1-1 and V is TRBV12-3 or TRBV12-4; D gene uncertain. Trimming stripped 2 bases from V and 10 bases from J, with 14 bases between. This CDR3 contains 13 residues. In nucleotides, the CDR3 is TGTGCCAGCAGTTTACAGTCTCTTAGCGGAGCTTTCTTT. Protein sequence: CASSLQSLSGAFF.

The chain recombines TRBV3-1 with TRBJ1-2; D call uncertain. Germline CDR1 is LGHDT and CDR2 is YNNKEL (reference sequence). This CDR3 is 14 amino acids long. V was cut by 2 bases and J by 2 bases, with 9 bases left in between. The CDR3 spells CASSQTPMNYGYTF. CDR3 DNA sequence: TGTGCCAGCAGCCAAACCCCGATGAACTATGGCTACACCTTC.

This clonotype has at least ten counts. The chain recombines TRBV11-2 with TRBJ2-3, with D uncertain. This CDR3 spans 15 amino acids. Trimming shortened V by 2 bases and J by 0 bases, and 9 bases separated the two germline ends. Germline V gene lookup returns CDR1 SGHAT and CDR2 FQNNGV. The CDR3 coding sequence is TGTGCCAGCAGCTTACTTGGAGCTAGCACAGATACGCAGTATTTT. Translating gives CASSLLGASTDTQYF.

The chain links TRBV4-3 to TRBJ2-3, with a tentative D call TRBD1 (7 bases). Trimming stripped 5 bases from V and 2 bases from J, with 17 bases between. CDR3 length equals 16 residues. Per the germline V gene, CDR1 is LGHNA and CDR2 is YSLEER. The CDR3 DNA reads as TGCGCCAGCAGCTCCCGGGGGACAGCGACCACAGATACGCAGTATTTT. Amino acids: CASSSRGTATTDTQYF.

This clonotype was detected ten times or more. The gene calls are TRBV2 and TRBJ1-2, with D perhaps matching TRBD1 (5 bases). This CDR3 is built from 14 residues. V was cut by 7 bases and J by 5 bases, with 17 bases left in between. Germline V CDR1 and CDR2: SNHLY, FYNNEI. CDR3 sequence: CASTLRAGSYGYTF. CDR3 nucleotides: TGTGCCAGCACCCTCCGGGCAGGGAGTTATGGCTACACCTTC.

The CDR3, as DNA: TGTGCCATCACTTCGGGACCATATGGCTACACCTTC. The encoded protein is CAITSGPYGYTF. The V and J genes are TRBV10-3 and TRBJ1-2, with D possibly being TRBD1 (5 bases). This CDR3 region has 12 residues. Germline-derived CDR1 and CDR2 are ENHRY and SYGVKD. Trimming took 7 bases from V and 5 from J, leaving 11 bases between them.

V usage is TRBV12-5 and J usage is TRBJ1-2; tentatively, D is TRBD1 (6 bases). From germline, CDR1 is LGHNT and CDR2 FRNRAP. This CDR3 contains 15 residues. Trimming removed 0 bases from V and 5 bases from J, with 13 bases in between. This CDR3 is CASGLVQGEGYGYTF. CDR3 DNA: TGTGCTAGTGGTTTGGTACAGGGCGAGGGTTATGGCTACACCTTC.

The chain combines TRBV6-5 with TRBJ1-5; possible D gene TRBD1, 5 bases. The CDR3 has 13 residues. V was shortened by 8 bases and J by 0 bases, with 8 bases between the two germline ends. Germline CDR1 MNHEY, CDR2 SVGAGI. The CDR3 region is CASGTGSNQPQHF. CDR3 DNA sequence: TGTGCCAGCGGAACAGGTAGCAATCAGCCCCAGCATTTT.

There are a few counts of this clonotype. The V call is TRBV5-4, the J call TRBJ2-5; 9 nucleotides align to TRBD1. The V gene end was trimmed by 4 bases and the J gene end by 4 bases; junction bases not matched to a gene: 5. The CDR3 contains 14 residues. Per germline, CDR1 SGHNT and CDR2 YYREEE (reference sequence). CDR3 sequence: CASSSRDRVETQYF. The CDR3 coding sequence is TGTGCCAGCAGCAGCAGGGACAGGGTAGAGACCCAGTACTTC.

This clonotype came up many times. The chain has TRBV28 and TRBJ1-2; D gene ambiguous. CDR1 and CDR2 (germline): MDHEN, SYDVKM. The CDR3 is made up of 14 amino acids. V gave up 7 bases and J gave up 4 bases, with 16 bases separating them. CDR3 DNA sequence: TGTGCCAGCACCGTGGTGGACGGAGCCTATGGCTACACCTTC. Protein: CASTVVDGAYGYTF.

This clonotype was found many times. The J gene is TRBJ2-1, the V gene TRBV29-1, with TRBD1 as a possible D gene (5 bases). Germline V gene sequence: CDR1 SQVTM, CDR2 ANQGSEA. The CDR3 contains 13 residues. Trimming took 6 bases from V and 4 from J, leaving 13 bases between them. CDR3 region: CSVVGHSYNEQFF. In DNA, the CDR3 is TGCAGCGTGGTTGGACACTCATACAATGAGCAGTTCTTC.

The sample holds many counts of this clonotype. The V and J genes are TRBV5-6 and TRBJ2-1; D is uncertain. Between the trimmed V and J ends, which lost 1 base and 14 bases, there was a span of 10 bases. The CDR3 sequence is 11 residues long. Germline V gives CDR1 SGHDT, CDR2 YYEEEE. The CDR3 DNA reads TGTGCCAGCAGCTTGTCCCTTAAAGAGTTCTTC. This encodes CASSLSLKEFF. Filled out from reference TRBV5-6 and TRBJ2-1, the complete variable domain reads DAGVTQSPTHLIKTRGQQVTLRCSPKSGHDTVSWYQQALGQGPQFIFQYYEEEERQRGNFPDRFSGHQFPNYSSELNVNALLLGDSALYLCASSLSLKEFFGPGTRLTVL.

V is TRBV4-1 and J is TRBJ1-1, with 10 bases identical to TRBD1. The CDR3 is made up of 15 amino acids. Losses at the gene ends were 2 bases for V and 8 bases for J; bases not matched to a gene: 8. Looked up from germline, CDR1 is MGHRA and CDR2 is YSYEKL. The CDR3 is CASSQWTGGDQEAFF. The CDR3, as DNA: TGCGCCAGCAGCCAATGGACAGGGGGGGACCAGGAAGCTTTCTTT.

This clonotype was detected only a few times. CDR3 protein: CASSLGTPEGYEKLFF. In DNA, the CDR3 is TGTGCCAGCAGTTTAGGGACTCCGGAGGGATATGAAAAACTGTTTTTT. This chain links TRBV28 with TRBJ1-4; D may be TRBD1 (5 bases). Germline V CDR1 and CDR2: MDHEN, SYDVKM. With 2 bases removed from V and 6 bases from J, the gap between germline ends came to 16 bases. The CDR3 runs to 16 residues. Full variable domain (outside the CDR3, taken from reference TRBV28 and TRBJ1-4): DVKVTQSSRYLVKRTGEKVFLECVQDMDHENMFWYRQDPGLGLRLIYFSYDVKMKEKGDIPEGYSVSREKKERFSLILESASTNQTSMYLCASSLGTPEGYEKLFFGSGTQLSVL.

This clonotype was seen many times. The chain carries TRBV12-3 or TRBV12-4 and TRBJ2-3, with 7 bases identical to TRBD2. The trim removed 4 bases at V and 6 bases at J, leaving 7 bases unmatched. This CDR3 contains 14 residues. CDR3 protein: CASSSPGLSDTQYF. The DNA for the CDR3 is TGTGCCAGCAGTTCCCCGGGACTATCGGATACGCAGTATTTT.

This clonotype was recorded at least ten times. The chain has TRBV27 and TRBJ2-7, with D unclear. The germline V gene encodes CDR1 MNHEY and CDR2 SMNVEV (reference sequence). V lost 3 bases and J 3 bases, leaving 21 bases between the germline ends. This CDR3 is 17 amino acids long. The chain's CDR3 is CASSFTPTAGWHYEQYF. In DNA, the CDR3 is TGTGCCAGCAGTTTCACACCGACGGCAGGATGGCACTACGAGCAGTACTTC.

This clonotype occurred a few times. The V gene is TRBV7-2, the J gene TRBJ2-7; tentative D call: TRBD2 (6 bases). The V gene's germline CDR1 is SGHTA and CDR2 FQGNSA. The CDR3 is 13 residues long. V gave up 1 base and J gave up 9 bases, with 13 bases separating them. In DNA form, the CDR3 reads TGTGCCAGCAGCTTAGATAAGGCGGGATGGCAGTACTTC. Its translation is CASSLDKAGWQYF.

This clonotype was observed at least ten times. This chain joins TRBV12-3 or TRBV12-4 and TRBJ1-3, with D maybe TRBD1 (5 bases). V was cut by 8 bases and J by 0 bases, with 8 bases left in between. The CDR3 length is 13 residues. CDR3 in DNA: TGTGCCAGCGGGGCTCTCTCTGGAAACACCATATATTTT. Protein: CASGALSGNTIYF.

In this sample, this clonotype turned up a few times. The CDR3 sequence: CATSARSIDTQYF. The CDR3 DNA reads as TGTGCCACCAGCGCCCGATCGATAGATACGCAGTATTTT. The chain joins TRBV15 to TRBJ2-3; D is unclear. Looked up from germline, CDR1 is LNHNV and CDR2 is YYDKDF (reference sequence). The CDR3 sequence is 13 residues long. The V gene lost 5 bases and the J gene lost 5 bases, with 11 bases spanning the gap.

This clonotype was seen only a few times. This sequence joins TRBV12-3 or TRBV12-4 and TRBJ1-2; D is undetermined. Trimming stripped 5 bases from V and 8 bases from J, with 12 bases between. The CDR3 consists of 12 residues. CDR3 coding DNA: TGTGCCAGCAGTCCCCGGCCGGAGGGCTACACCTTC. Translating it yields CASSPRPEGYTF.

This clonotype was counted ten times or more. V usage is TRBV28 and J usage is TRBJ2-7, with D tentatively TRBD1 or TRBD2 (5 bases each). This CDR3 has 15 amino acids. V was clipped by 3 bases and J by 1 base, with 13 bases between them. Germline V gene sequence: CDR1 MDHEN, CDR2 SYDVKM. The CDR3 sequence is CASSFSTEGSYEQYF. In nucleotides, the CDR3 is TGTGCCAGCAGTTTTAGCACCGAGGGGTCCTACGAGCAGTACTTC. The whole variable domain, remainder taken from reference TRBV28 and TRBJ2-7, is DVKVTQSSRYLVKRTGEKVFLECVQDMDHENMFWYRQDPGLGLRLIYFSYDVKMKEKGDIPEGYSVSREKKERFSLILESASTNQTSMYLCASSFSTEGSYEQYFGPGTRLTVT.